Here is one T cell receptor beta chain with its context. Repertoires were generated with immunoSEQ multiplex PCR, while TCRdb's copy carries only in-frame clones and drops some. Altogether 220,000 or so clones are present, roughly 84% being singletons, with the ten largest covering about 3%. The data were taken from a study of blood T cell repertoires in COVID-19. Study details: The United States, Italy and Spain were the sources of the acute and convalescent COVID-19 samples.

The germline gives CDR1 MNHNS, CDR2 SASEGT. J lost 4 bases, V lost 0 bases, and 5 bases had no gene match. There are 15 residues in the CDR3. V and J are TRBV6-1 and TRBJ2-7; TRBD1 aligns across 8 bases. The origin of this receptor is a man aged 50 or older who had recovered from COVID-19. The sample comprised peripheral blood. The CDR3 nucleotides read TGTGCCAGCAGTGAAGCCGGGACAGGATTTTACGAGCAGTACTTC. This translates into CASSEAGTGFYEQYF.